This T cell receptor (beta chain) was captured in a study of shared clonotypes between healthy human individuals. Study-level findings and limits: Among non-shared clonotypes, generation probabilities were lower than among those shared by all four donors.

The CDR3 runs to 13 residues. V was shortened by 1 base and J by 7 bases, with 7 bases between the two germline ends. Germline CDR1 ENHRY, CDR2 SYGVKD. Comments on this clone: What it binds is unknown.

Method: immunoSEQ multiplex PCR; TCRdb's copy keeps in-frame clones and lacks some. The sample lists some 1.5 million clones, more than 95% occurring once. The sequencing sample was made of naive CD4+ T cells sorted from blood. Subset indicated: CD45RA+ positively selected. The receptor was isolated from a man aged 30 to 39 in good health. The chain recombines TRBV10-3 with TRBJ1-4, with D unresolved. Here the CDR3 reads CAISEFEGEKLFF. The CDR3 DNA reads TGTGCCATCAGTGAGTTTGAGGGTGAAAAACTGTTTTTT.